Presented here are 13 T cell receptor beta chains from one specimen sequenced in a study of T cell responses to AZD1222 COVID-19 vaccine. Here immunoSEQ multiplex PCR was the method, and the copy in TCRdb shows in-frame clones only, minus some. Here the sample spans some 89,000 clones, roughly 87% being singletons. Sequenced here: peripheral blood, sampled on day 0 of AZD1222 vaccination. These receptors all come from an adult in good health.

This chain links TRBV15 with TRBJ2-7; 8 nucleotides agree with TRBD2. V gave up 1 base and J gave up 0 bases; unmatched junction bases: 5. The CDR3 has 16 residues. Germline V gene sequence: CDR1 LNHNV, CDR2 YYDKDF (reference sequence). CDR3 nucleotides: TGTGCCACCAGCAGAGTATCGGGACTAGGCTCCTACGAGCAGTACTTC. The encoded protein is CATSRVSGLGSYEQYF.

The rearrangement uses TRBV3-1 (or the pseudogene TRBV3-2) and TRBJ1-2; 9 bases agree with TRBD1. The length of the CDR3 is 14 residues. Germline trimming cut 4 bases from V and 8 bases from J; bases unmatched to any gene: 8. Germline V gene data show CDR1 as LGHDT and CDR2 as YNNKEL (reference sequence). The CDR3 DNA reads TGTGCCAGCAGCCCCGGGACAGGGCCTGGGGGCTACACCTTC. The encoded protein is CASSPGTGPGGYTF.

This chain links TRBV7-2 with TRBJ2-7; D call uncertain. The germline V gene has CDR1 SGHTA and CDR2 FQGNSA. Between the trimmed V and J ends, which lost 4 bases and 6 bases, there was a span of 10 bases. The CDR3 has 12 residues. CDR3 nucleotides: TGTGCCAGCAGCTGGATTCGGGCCGAGCAGTACTTC. Translation: CASSWIRAEQYF.

The CDR3 DNA sequence: TGTGCCAGCAGCCCCCACCTCAACACCATATATTTT. It is translated as CASSPHLNTIYF. The chain carries TRBV28 and TRBJ1-3, with no clear D. CDR1 and CDR2 (germline): MDHEN, SYDVKM. CDR3 size: 12 residues. Trimming took off 6 bases at V and 7 bases at J, with 10 bases between the two ends. The full variable domain, completed using reference TRBV28 and TRBJ1-3, is DVKVTQSSRYLVKRTGEKVFLECVQDMDHENMFWYRQDPGLGLRLIYFSYDVKMKEKGDIPEGYSVSREKKERFSLILESASTNQTSMYLCASSPHLNTIYFGEGSWLTVV.

This clone was seen once. The chain couples TRBV5-6 to TRBJ2-2, with D unresolved. CDR3 length: 12 amino acids. Deletions cut 2 bases from V and 6 bases from J, with 5 bases between. Germline-derived CDR1 and CDR2 are SGHDT and YYEEEE. The CDR3 DNA sequence: TGTGCCAGCAGCTTTGCCTCCGGGGAGCTGTTTTTT. Its protein product is CASSFASGELFF.

CDR3 bases: TGCGCCAGCAGCGCCCAGGGAGCGCCCAAGGGCTCCTACGAGCAGTACTTC. It codes for CASSAQGAPKGSYEQYF. The chain joins TRBV5-1 to TRBJ2-7, with D perhaps being TRBD1 or TRBD2 (5 bases each). Germline CDR1 and CDR2: SGHRS and YFSETQ. There are 17 residues in the CDR3. The ends were cut back, 4 bases at V and 0 bases at J, with 20 bases in the middle. Based on the CDR3 plus reference TRBV5-1 and TRBJ2-7, the full variable domain is KAGVTQTPRYLIKTRGQQVTLSCSPISGHRSVSWYQQTPGQGLQFLFEYFSETQRNKGNFPGRFSGRQFSNSRSEMNVSTLELGDSALYLCASSAQGAPKGSYEQYFGPGTRLTVT.

The chain couples TRBV7-2 to TRBJ2-3; D possibly corresponds to TRBD2 (5 bases). CDR3 size: 16 residues. CDR1 and CDR2 from the germline V gene are SGHTA and FQGNSA. The germline V and J ends were trimmed by 0 bases and 7 bases, with 17 bases remaining between them. CDR3 protein: CASSLASELPGYTQYF. The CDR3 nucleotides are TGTGCCAGCAGCTTAGCGTCGGAGCTACCGGGGTATACGCAGTATTTT.

This rearrangement joins TRBV7-9 to TRBJ2-7; D gene unclear. The V end was cut by 2 bases, the J end by 3 bases, with 2 bases between. Germline lookup yields CDR1 SEHNR and CDR2 FQNEAQ (reference sequence). This CDR3 region has 11 residues. CDR3 DNA sequence: TGTGCCAGCAGCTTAAACTACGAGCAGTACTTC. It yields the protein CASSLNYEQYF.

The V gene is TRBV12-3 or TRBV12-4, the J gene TRBJ1-2; D unclear. Trimming took off 3 bases at V and 8 bases at J, with 13 bases between the two ends. The CDR3 has 13 amino acids. This chain's CDR3 is CASSLDETAGYTF. CDR3 DNA: TGTGCCAGCAGTTTGGACGAGACGGCGGGCTACACCTTC.

The chain links TRBV6-5 to TRBJ2-2, with D tentatively TRBD1 or TRBD2 (5 bases each). Trimming shortened V by 7 bases and J by 4 bases, and 16 bases separated the two germline ends. The CDR3 totals 15 residues. Germline CDR1 and CDR2: MNHEY and SVGAGI. The CDR3 region has the DNA TGTGCCAGCATATACACCGGGACCCTCACCGGGGAGCTGTTTTTT. Its translation is CASIYTGTLTGELFF.

This clone was counted once. The chain couples TRBV30 to TRBJ1-1; D might be TRBD1 (6 bases). V was cut by 8 bases and J by 0 bases, with 34 bases left in between. The germline V gene encodes CDR1 GTSNPN and CDR2 SVGIG (reference sequence). The CDR3 contains 20 residues. The CDR3 nucleotides read TGTGCCGCATCACCGGGGGGGCTCGTATTCAATTCCGAAATGAACACTGAAGCTTTCTTT. Its translation is CAASPGGLVFNSEMNTEAFF.

This chain connects TRBV5-4 to TRBJ1-2; no clear D gene. Germline CDR1 is SGHNT and CDR2 is YYREEE (reference sequence). This CDR3 is built from 13 residues. V gave up 2 bases and J gave up 3 bases, with 8 bases separating them. The CDR3 loop reads CASSFAEDYGYTF. The DNA for the CDR3 is TGTGCCAGCAGCTTTGCAGAGGACTATGGCTACACCTTC.

This chain uses TRBV7-2 with TRBJ1-2; the match to TRBD1 covers 9 bases. The CDR3 runs 15 residues. CDR1 is SGHTA, CDR2 FQGNSA, per germline. V dropped 5 bases and J dropped 9; count of bases not matched to a gene: 13. CDR3: CASSVQGQGIMSYTF. CDR3 bases: TGTGCCAGCAGCGTCCAAGGACAGGGGATAATGAGCTACACCTTC.